This TCR beta chain was obtained from a study of blood T cell repertoires in COVID-19. About the research overall: Some COVID-19 samples were acute and others convalescent; all came from the United States, Italy and Spain.

CDR1 is MNHEY and CDR2 is SMNVEV in the germline V gene (reference sequence). The germline V and J ends were trimmed by 2 bases and 0 bases, with 9 bases remaining between them. This CDR3 is 15 amino acids long. Per the original data handling: Quantification of nucleated cells was approximated via reference gene primer amplification. Repertoires were generated with immunoSEQ multiplex PCR, while TCRdb's copy carries only in-frame clones and drops some. V, J and clone size are those of that table, while D and trimming were read from the DNA. The table has some 300,000 clones, around 87% seen once; the top ten hold 0.8% to 1.3%.

The chain recombines TRBV27 with TRBJ2-3; D unclear. This receptor was obtained from a woman in her thirties or forties with COVID-19, enrolled during active disease. The sequenced sample consisted of peripheral blood. CDR3 residues: CASSLLGTSTDTQYF. DNA of the CDR3: TGTGCCAGCAGTTTACTAGGCACTAGCACAGATACGCAGTATTTT.